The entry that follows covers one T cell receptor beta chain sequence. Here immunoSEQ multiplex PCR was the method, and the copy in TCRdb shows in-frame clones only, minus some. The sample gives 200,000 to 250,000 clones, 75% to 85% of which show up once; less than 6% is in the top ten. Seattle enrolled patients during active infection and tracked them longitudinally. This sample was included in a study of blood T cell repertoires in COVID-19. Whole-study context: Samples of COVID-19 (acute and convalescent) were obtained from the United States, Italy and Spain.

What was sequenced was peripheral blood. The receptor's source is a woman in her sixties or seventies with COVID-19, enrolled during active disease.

CDR3 nucleotide sequence: TGTGCCAGCAGCTTAGCCATGGGAGGAGATACGCAGTATTTT. It encodes CASSLAMGGDTQYF. The chain recombines TRBV7-2 with TRBJ2-3; perhaps TRBD2 as D (6 bases). CDR3 size: 14 residues. The V and J ends lost 0 bases and 5 bases respectively, with 9 bases between them. Germline lookup yields CDR1 SGHTA and CDR2 FQGNSA.